The rows below give T cell receptor beta chains drawn from one sample of a study of T cell responses to AZD1222 COVID-19 vaccine. Produced via immunoSEQ multiplex PCR; TCRdb's table is partial and in-frame only. This sample carries 100,000 to 120,000 clones, about nine tenths of them seen once, and the ten largest clones take more than 2%. This sample comprised peripheral blood, obtained 28 days after the second AZD1222 dose. Source of these receptors: an adult who received the AZD1222 COVID-19 vaccine. CDR3s include the opening cysteine and the closing phenylalanine or tryptophan. The order of the fields is clone size, V gene, J gene, D gene, CDR3 DNA, CDR3 protein. D genes are given only for firm matches. Size is omitted from some rows. Given values are once, few, many or a class for expanded clones.

size: -
V: TRBV7-2
J: TRBJ2-3
D: TRBD2
DNA: TGTGCCAGCAGCCCCGCTGCGGGGGGGATAAGCACAGATACGCAGTATTTT
CDR3: CASSPAAGGISTDTQYF

size: once
V: TRBV12-3/TRBV12-4
J: TRBJ1-4
D: -
DNA: TGTGCCAGCAGTTTAATCCGGGAAAAACTGTTTTTT
CDR3: CASSLIREKLFF

size: -
V: TRBV6-4
J: TRBJ1-5
D: -
DNA: TGTGCCAGCAGAGAACAGGGATATAGCAATCAGCCCCAGCATTTT
CDR3: CASREQGYSNQPQHF

size: -
V: TRBV10-3
J: TRBJ2-5
D: -
DNA: TGTGCCATCAGTGAGGCAGGAGGGACAGAAGAGACCCAGTACTTC
CDR3: CAISEAGGTEETQYF

size: few
V: TRBV4-2
J: TRBJ2-5
D: TRBD2
DNA: TGTGCCAGCAGCCAAGACGATAGCGGGGGAACCCAGTACTTC
CDR3: CASSQDDSGGTQYF

size: -
V: TRBV19
J: TRBJ2-3
D: -
DNA: TGTGCCAGTAGTATGAGTGCCGTGTGGTCTAGCACAGATACGCAGTATTTT
CDR3: CASSMSAVWSSTDTQYF

size: -
V: TRBV7-6
J: TRBJ1-3
D: -
DNA: TGTGCCAGCAGCTTAGGCGTAAGGGGAGGAAACACCATATATTTT
CDR3: CASSLGVRGGNTIYF

size: -
V: TRBV19
J: TRBJ2-7
D: -
DNA: TGTGCCAGTAGTTTTCCTGAGGGGCTCGAGCAGTACTTC
CDR3: CASSFPEGLEQYF

size: -
V: TRBV6-6
J: TRBJ1-5
D: -
DNA: TGTGCCAGCAGTTACTTCGGCAGGGGAGGCAATCAGCCCCAGCATTTT
CDR3: CASSYFGRGGNQPQHF

size: -
V: TRBV6-5
J: TRBJ1-2
D: -
DNA: TGTGCCAGCAGAATCTCAGCCACTAACTATGGCTACACCTTC
CDR3: CASRISATNYGYTF

size: -
V: TRBV24-1
J: TRBJ1-6
D: -
DNA: TGTGCCACCAGTCGGGGGGGTGAGGATTCACCCCTCCACTTT
CDR3: CATSRGGEDSPLHF

size: -
V: TRBV7-8
J: TRBJ2-1
D: TRBD2
DNA: TGTGCCAGCAGCTTAGTACTAGCGGGGTTCCTCAATGAGCAGTTCTTC
CDR3: CASSLVLAGFLNEQFF

size: -
V: TRBV3-1/TRBV3-2
J: TRBJ2-1
D: TRBD2
DNA: TGTGCCAGCAGGCTAGCGGGGGGCGATGAGCAGTTCTTC
CDR3: CASRLAGGDEQFF

size: -
V: TRBV9
J: TRBJ1-1
D: -
DNA: TGTGCCAGCAGCGTAGTTGGGTGGGGCACTGAAGCTTTCTTT
CDR3: CASSVVGWGTEAFF

size: -
V: TRBV18
J: TRBJ1-2
D: TRBD1
DNA: TGTGCCAGCTCCCCACAGTCAAGGGGGCGGGTGAATGGCTACACCTTC
CDR3: CASSPQSRGRVNGYTF

size: -
V: TRBV18
J: TRBJ2-1
D: -
DNA: TGTGCCAGCTCACCCCCATACAATGAGCAGTTCTTC
CDR3: CASSPPYNEQFF